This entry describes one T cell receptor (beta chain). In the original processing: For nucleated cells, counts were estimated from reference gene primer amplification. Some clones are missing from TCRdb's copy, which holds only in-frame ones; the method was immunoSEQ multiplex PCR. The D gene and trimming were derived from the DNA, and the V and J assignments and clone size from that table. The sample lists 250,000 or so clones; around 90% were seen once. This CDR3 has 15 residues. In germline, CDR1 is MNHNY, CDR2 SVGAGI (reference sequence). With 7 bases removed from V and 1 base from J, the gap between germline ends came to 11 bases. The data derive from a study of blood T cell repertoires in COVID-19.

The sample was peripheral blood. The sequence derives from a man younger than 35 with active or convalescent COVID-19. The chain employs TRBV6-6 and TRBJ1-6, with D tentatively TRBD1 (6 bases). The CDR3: CASTGGESYNSPLHF. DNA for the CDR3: TGTGCCAGCACGGGGGGCGAGTCCTATAATTCACCCCTCCACTTT.